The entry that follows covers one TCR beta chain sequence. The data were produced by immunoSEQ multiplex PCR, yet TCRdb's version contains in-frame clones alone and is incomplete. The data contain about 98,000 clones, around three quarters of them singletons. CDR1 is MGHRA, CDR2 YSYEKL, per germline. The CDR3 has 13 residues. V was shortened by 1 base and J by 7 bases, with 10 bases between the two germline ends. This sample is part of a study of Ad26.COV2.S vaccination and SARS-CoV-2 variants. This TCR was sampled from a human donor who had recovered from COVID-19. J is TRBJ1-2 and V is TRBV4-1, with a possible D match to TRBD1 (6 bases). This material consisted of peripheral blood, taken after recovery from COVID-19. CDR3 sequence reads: CASSQVNRAGYTF. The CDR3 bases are TGCGCCAGCAGCCAAGTCAACAGGGCTGGCTACACCTTC.